These 30 T cell receptor beta chains originate from one sample sequenced in a study of blood T cells in healthy people across ages. Then a second PCR, running about 7 to 11 cycles, was carried out with a sample-barcoded 5' primer and a J-beta primer mix. TCRdb reprocessed the 5' RACE reads via MiXCR and lists one record per CDR3 protein. The table has roughly 680,000 distinct CDR3 sequences, 40% to 65% seen once. The sequencing input was blood. Source of these receptors: a woman of 80 years or more in good health.

The chain has TRBV18 and TRBJ2-5; the D is unclear. The CDR3 length is 13 residues. Looked up from germline, CDR1 is KGHSH and CDR2 is LQKENI. Trimming shortened V by 2 bases and J by 3 bases, and 7 bases separated the two germline ends. The CDR3 loop reads CASSPAREETQYF. CDR3 DNA: TGTGCCAGCTCACCAGCTAGAGAAGAGACCCAGTACTTC.

The CDR3 DNA follows: TGCAGCGTAGAGGGACAGACCGGGGAGCTGTTTTTT. Protein: CSVEGQTGELFF. This chain joins TRBV29-1 and TRBJ2-2, with 7 bases identical to TRBD1. Germline CDR1 SQVTM, CDR2 ANQGSEA. The CDR3 is made up of 12 amino acids. V shed 6 bases and J 5 bases; nucleotides not matched to a gene: 3.

V is TRBV20-1 and J is TRBJ2-1; D unresolved. The CDR3 has 12 amino acids. The germline V gene encodes CDR1 DFQATT and CDR2 SNEGSKA (reference sequence). Trimming stripped 1 base from V and 8 bases from J, with 9 bases between. CDR3 in amino acids: CSARVGLYEQFF. The CDR3 DNA reads TGCAGTGCTAGAGTAGGTCTTTATGAGCAGTTCTTC.

This clonotype was counted ten times or more. The chain has TRBV6-6 and TRBJ2-1; 15 nucleotides align to TRBD2. Losses at the gene ends were 6 bases for V and 9 bases for J; bases not matched to a gene: 6. The CDR3 length is 15 residues. Germline V gene data show CDR1 as MNHNY and CDR2 as SVGAGI (reference sequence). The CDR3 here is CASSWTSGRAGEQFF. The CDR3 DNA reads as TGTGCCAGCAGCTGGACTAGCGGGAGGGCGGGTGAGCAGTTCTTC.

The chain joins TRBV4-3 to TRBJ1-2, with D perhaps matching TRBD1 (5 bases). Germline V gives CDR1 LGHNA, CDR2 YSLEER. This CDR3 is 12 amino acids long. V shed 5 bases and J shed 4 bases, with 8 bases lying between them. DNA of the CDR3: TGCGCCAGCAGCTCCGGGACCTATGGCTACACCTTC. Protein product: CASSSGTYGYTF.

This chain connects TRBV21-1 to TRBJ2-3; the tabulated D call, TRBD2, remains unverified against the DNA. TRBV21-1 is a pseudogene locus. The CDR3 contains 19 residues. CDR3 residues: CASSKTEAGGPFCADTQYF. The DNA for the CDR3 is TGTGCCAGCAGCAAGACAGAAGCGGGAGGGCCTTTTTGTGCAGATACGCAGTATTTT.

Many counts were recorded for this clonotype. The V gene is TRBV7-2, the J gene TRBJ2-3; D not resolved. Deletions cut 3 bases from V and 0 bases from J, with 10 bases between. CDR1 is SGHTA, CDR2 FQGNSA, per germline. The CDR3 is 15 amino acids. The CDR3 DNA sequence: TGTGCCAGCAGCTTGTTTTCCGGTAGCACAGATACGCAGTATTTT. Its protein is CASSLFSGSTDTQYF.

Written as DNA, the CDR3 is TGCAGTGCTAAGCTAGCGGGGGGTTCTAGCACAGATACGCAGTATTTT. Protein: CSAKLAGGSSTDTQYF. The rearrangement links TRBV20-1 to TRBJ2-3; TRBD2 matches at 11 bases. Trimming took 4 bases from V and 0 from J; bases not matched to a gene: 6. The germline V gene has CDR1 DFQATT and CDR2 SNEGSKA (reference sequence). The CDR3 runs 16 residues.

This chain links TRBV9 with TRBJ1-2, with 11 nucleotides matching TRBD1. This CDR3 contains 18 residues. V lost 0 bases, J lost 3 bases, and 10 bases stayed unmatched. Germline V lookup: CDR1 SGDLS, CDR2 YYNGEE. The CDR3 bases are TGTGCCAGCAGCGTAGTACCGGACAGGGGGCCTCTTGACTATGGCTACACCTTC. Translated, it gives CASSVVPDRGPLDYGYTF.

Regarding this clonotype: A much more abundant neighbour one base away suggests this may be a read error. The gene calls are TRBV4-1 and TRBJ1-6; maybe TRBD1 (5 bases). The ends were cut back, 2 bases at V and 17 bases at J, with 16 bases in the middle. The CDR3 contains 13 residues. Germline V gives CDR1 MGHRA, CDR2 YSYEKL. The chain's CDR3 is CASSQSTTADFHF. The CDR3 DNA reads as TGCGCCAGCAGCCAAAGTACGACAGCGGATTTCCACTTT.

This chain connects TRBV7-2 to TRBJ2-1; D is undetermined. V was shortened by 10 bases and J by 0 bases, with 13 bases between the two germline ends. The CDR3 has 14 amino acids. Germline loops: CDR1 SGHTA, CDR2 FQGNSA. This CDR3 is CATKARSSYNEQFF. In nucleotides, the CDR3 is TGTGCCACAAAGGCCCGTAGCTCCTACAATGAGCAGTTCTTC.

The gene calls are TRBV7-2 and TRBJ2-3; 12 bases map to TRBD2. Germline trimming cut 5 bases from V and 4 bases from J; bases unmatched to any gene: 7. The CDR3 extends over 16 amino acids. The germline CDR1 and CDR2 sequences are SGHTA and FQGNSA. CDR3 nucleotides: TGTGCCAGCAGCCCAATTCCTAGCGGGGGGGCAGATACGCAGTATTTT. Translated, it gives CASSPIPSGGADTQYF.

The rearrangement links TRBV28 to TRBJ2-3; 8 bases fit TRBD2. The V and J ends lost 5 bases and 1 base, in that order; junction bases with no gene match: 5. The germline V gene encodes CDR1 MDHEN and CDR2 SYDVKM. This CDR3 has 15 residues. The CDR3 coding sequence is TGTGCCAGCAGTACTCAAGCGGGGGGCACAGATACGCAGTATTTT. Its translation: CASSTQAGGTDTQYF.

Many counts were recorded for this clonotype. One end of the junction does not line up with germline, which may come from a read error. The gene calls are TRBV5-1 and TRBJ1-2; a weak D match, TRBD1 (5 bases). Germline lookup yields CDR1 SGHRS and CDR2 YFSETQ. The CDR3 spans 13 residues. This CDR3 reads CASSSGTAYGYTF. DNA of the CDR3: TGTGCCAGCAGTTCCGGGACGGCCTATGGCTACACCTTC.

V gene TRBV29-1 combines with J gene TRBJ2-2; TRBD1 is a possible D gene (5 bases). The CDR3 is 12 residues long. V gave up 7 bases and J gave up 6 bases, with 12 bases separating them. Germline-derived CDR1 and CDR2 are SQVTM and ANQGSEA. CDR3 residues: CSASTVAGELFF. The CDR3, as DNA: TGCAGCGCCTCGACAGTCGCCGGGGAGCTGTTTTTT.

The chain carries TRBV3-1 and TRBJ2-1; 7 positions agree with TRBD2. CDR1 is LGHDT and CDR2 is YNNKEL in the germline V gene (reference sequence). There are 21 residues in the CDR3. The trim removed 0 bases at V and 0 bases at J, leaving 17 bases unmatched. The CDR3 DNA is TGTGCCAGCAGCCAAGAGACAATCCTAACGGGGGGTCCGAGCTCCTACAATGAGCAGTTCTTC. Protein sequence: CASSQETILTGGPSSYNEQFF.

This clonotype has at least ten counts. This chain joins TRBV29-1 and TRBJ1-5, with TRBD1 as a possible D gene (5 bases). The germline V and J ends were trimmed by 6 bases and 4 bases, with 13 bases remaining between them. Germline CDR1 reads SQVTM; CDR2 reads ANQGSEA. The CDR3 extends over 13 amino acids. CDR3 bases: TGCAGCGTATCGACAGCGAGTAATCAGCCCCAGCATTTT. Protein: CSVSTASNQPQHF.

The V and J genes are TRBV6-1 and TRBJ1-4; perhaps TRBD1 as D (5 bases). The V end lost 7 bases, the J end lost 0 bases, and 6 bases lay between the germline ends. CDR1 MNHNS and CDR2 SASEGT come from the germline V gene. The CDR3 extends over 13 amino acids. Written as DNA, the CDR3 is TGTGCCAGCATGGGACCAACTAATGAAAAACTGTTTTTT. Protein sequence: CASMGPTNEKLFF.

This clonotype has a count of ten or more. The genes are TRBV12-3 or TRBV12-4 and TRBJ2-3, with 8 bases that match TRBD2. There are 18 residues in the CDR3. The V segment lost 6 bases and the J segment 0 bases; nucleotides outside the gene matches: 14. CDR3 region: CASRPPGGLGVSTDTQYF. As DNA, the CDR3 is TGTGCCAGCAGGCCCCCCGGGGGACTAGGAGTTAGCACAGATACGCAGTATTTT.

V is TRBV5-1 and J is TRBJ2-4; D unresolved. The J call may be faulty, since TRBJ2-7 better matches the DNA end. This CDR3 region has 15 residues. Germline V gene data show CDR1 as SGHRS and CDR2 as YFSETQ. The CDR3 sequence is CASSRSGGTAYEQYF. The CDR3 coding sequence is TGCGCCAGCAGCCGCTCGGGCGGAACGGCCTACGAGCAGTACTTC.

J is TRBJ2-2 and V is TRBV7-9, with 7 bases lining up with TRBD2. Per the germline V gene, CDR1 is SEHNR and CDR2 is FQNEAQ (reference sequence). The CDR3 extends over 15 amino acids. The V segment lost 5 bases and the J segment 6 bases; nucleotides outside the gene matches: 9. CDR3 sequence: CASSPRTRSPGELFF. The CDR3 DNA follows: TGTGCCAGCAGCCCCCGGACTAGGAGTCCCGGGGAGCTGTTTTTT.

This chain joins TRBV5-6 and TRBJ2-3; D remains ambiguous. CDR1 and CDR2 (germline): SGHDT, YYEEEE. The CDR3 sequence is 15 residues long. V was clipped by 4 bases and J by 4 bases, with 16 bases between them. The CDR3 here is CASSNPRSRSDTQYF. For the CDR3, the DNA is TGTGCCAGCAGCAACCCTAGGTCCCGATCAGATACGCAGTATTTT. The full variable domain, its missing parts supplied by reference TRBV5-6 and TRBJ2-3, is DAGVTQSPTHLIKTRGQQVTLRCSPKSGHDTVSWYQQALGQGPQFIFQYYEEEERQRGNFPDRFSGHQFPNYSSELNVNALLLGDSALYLCASSNPRSRSDTQYFGPGTRLTVL.

The CDR3 DNA sequence: TGCAGTGCCCGGACTAGCGGACCCTACGAGCAGTACTTC. Translating gives CSARTSGPYEQYF. The chain has TRBV20-1 and TRBJ2-7; TRBD2 aligns across 10 bases. This CDR3 region has 13 residues. Unmatched junction bases numbered 4, after V lost 6 bases and J lost 2 bases. Germline CDR1 is DFQATT and CDR2 is SNEGSKA (reference sequence).

On this clonotype: Possible read error: a much larger clone is one base away. V gene TRBV28 combines with J gene TRBJ2-5; 9 bases map to TRBD2. Germline loops: CDR1 MDHEN, CDR2 SYDVKM. The CDR3 runs 14 residues. J was trimmed by 11 bases and V by 5 bases; bases with no gene match: 12. The CDR3 loop is CASSARGGQHEQYF. The DNA of the CDR3 is TGTGCCAGCAGTGCGCGGGGGGGCCAGCATGAGCAGTACTTC.

Comment on this clonotype: An end of the junction does not agree with germline; a read error may underlie this. This chain connects TRBV24-1 to TRBJ2-3, with D unclear. In germline, CDR1 is KGHDR, CDR2 SFDVKD. The CDR3 has 14 amino acids. CDR3 sequence (DNA): TGTGTCACCAGTGATTTTGGGGATGCAGATACGCAGTATTTT. Protein sequence: CVTSDFGDADTQYF.

The chain carries TRBV27 and TRBJ1-1; unclear D gene. Trimming removed 5 bases from V and 5 bases from J, with 6 bases in between. The CDR3 extends over 11 amino acids. The germline V gene encodes CDR1 MNHEY and CDR2 SMNVEV (reference sequence). The CDR3 DNA reads TGTGCCAGCAGTACGGGAACTGAAGCTTTCTTT. Translated: CASSTGTEAFF.

The V gene is TRBV12-3 or TRBV12-4, the J gene TRBJ2-3; 8 nucleotides match TRBD2. Germline trimming cut 5 bases from V and 2 bases from J; bases unmatched to any gene: 6. CDR3 length: 15 amino acids. CDR3 in DNA: TGTGCCAGCAGTCCAGCGGGGGCCCTCACAGATACGCAGTATTTT. Its translation: CASSPAGALTDTQYF.

In DNA, the CDR3 is TGTGCCAGCAGCCACAGGACTTATTCGGATACGCAGTATTTT. Its protein is CASSHRTYSDTQYF. The rearrangement joins TRBV27 to TRBJ2-3; the D call may be TRBD1 or TRBD2 (5 bases each). In germline, CDR1 is MNHEY, CDR2 SMNVEV (reference sequence). With 6 bases removed from V and 6 bases from J, the gap between germline ends came to 16 bases. The CDR3 is 14 residues long.

This clonotype was observed a handful of times. This rearrangement joins TRBV5-1 to TRBJ2-5; the match to TRBD2 covers 7 bases. Trimming cost V 0 bases and J 11 bases; bases outside gene matches: 10. This CDR3 region has 14 residues. The germline V gene encodes CDR1 SGHRS and CDR2 YFSETQ. CDR3 in amino acids: CASSLEAGRNEQYF. As DNA, the CDR3 is TGCGCCAGCAGCTTGGAAGCGGGACGGAATGAGCAGTACTTC.

This chain connects TRBV5-1 to TRBJ2-3; D is unresolved. Germline CDR1 SGHRS, CDR2 YFSETQ. V was cut by 5 bases and J by 3 bases, with 16 bases left in between. CDR3 length: 15 residues. The CDR3 sequence is CASSLWGFGTDTQYF. The CDR3 DNA sequence: TGCGCCAGCAGTCTTTGGGGATTTGGGACAGATACGCAGTATTTT.